This passage covers 9 T cell receptor beta chains from one sample sequenced in a study of PD-1 blockade in classical Hodgkin lymphoma. Only in-frame clones appear in the TCRdb table, and some are missing; sequencing was by immunoSEQ multiplex PCR. There are roughly 50,000 clones in the sample; roughly nine tenths occur only once, and approximately 6.9% lies in the top ten. Indicated time point: cycle 4 day 1 (C4D1), after about 6 weeks of nivolumab. In every patient, relapse followed autologous stem cell transplantation, while exposure to brentuximab vedotin differed. The sequenced sample was peripheral blood mononuclear cells (PBMCs), obtained before the fourth cycle of nivolumab. The receptors were sampled from a human donor with classical Hodgkin lymphoma.

This chain connects TRBV9 to TRBJ2-7; no clear D. CDR3 length: 13 amino acids. Trimming took off 4 bases at V and 0 bases at J, with 8 bases between the two ends. Germline assignment: CDR1 SGDLS and CDR2 YYNGEE. Here the CDR3 DNA reads TGTGCCAGCAGCCCCCGGAACTCCTACGAGCAGTACTTC. This sequence encodes CASSPRNSYEQYF.

The chain joins TRBV27 to TRBJ2-1; 7 positions match TRBD2. V was pared by 5 bases and J by 5 bases, with 12 bases of the junction left unmatched. Germline CDR1 MNHEY, CDR2 SMNVEV (reference sequence). This CDR3 contains 16 residues. CDR3 loop: CASSPRLGGRDNEQFF. In nucleotides, the CDR3 is TGTGCCAGCAGTCCACGACTGGGCGGGAGAGACAATGAGCAGTTCTTC.

The chain uses TRBV27 and TRBJ2-2; 8 nucleotides line up with TRBD1. With 8 bases clipped from V and 7 bases from J, the junction kept 12 bases outside the gene matches. The CDR3 is made up of 15 amino acids. Germline V CDR1 and CDR2: MNHEY, SMNVEV (reference sequence). CDR3 nucleotide sequence: TGTGCCAGCTCGCAGGGGGCGCGTTCGGGCGGGGAGCTGTTTTTT. It is translated as CASSQGARSGGELFF.

This clone has more than one count but fewer than ten. The J gene is TRBJ2-5, the V gene TRBV29-1; D unresolved. V dropped 4 bases and J dropped 0 bases, with 9 bases sitting between them. The CDR3 has 13 amino acids. Germline V CDR1 and CDR2: SQVTM, ANQGSEA. CDR3 in amino acids: CSVVWADQETQYF. CDR3 coding DNA: TGCAGCGTTGTATGGGCGGACCAAGAGACCCAGTACTTC.

Comment on this clone: No DNA is shown, since the ends of the CDR3 on it are uncertain; the CDR3 is the one TCRdb lists. The V call is TRBV6-1, the J call TRBJ1-2. The germline V gene encodes CDR1 MNHNS and CDR2 SASEGT. The CDR3 has 15 residues if both end residues are counted. This CDR3 is CATKLNIGVVAGGTF.

This clone was recorded only once. The genes are TRBV9 and TRBJ2-3, with 8 bases matching TRBD1. CDR1 is SGDLS, CDR2 YYNGEE, per germline. The CDR3 covers 15 residues. With 5 bases clipped from V and 0 bases from J, the junction kept 5 bases outside the gene matches. As DNA, the CDR3 is TGTGCCAGCAGGGCAGGGGGCGGGAGCACAGATACGCAGTATTTT. This gives the protein CASRAGGGSTDTQYF.

The rearrangement joins TRBV7-9 to TRBJ2-5, with D maybe TRBD1 (5 bases). The CDR3 is made up of 14 amino acids. Germline values: CDR1 SEHNR, CDR2 FQNEAQ (reference sequence). V lost 5 bases and J 2 bases, leaving 12 bases between the germline ends. CDR3 in amino acids: CASSVPGLQETQYF. The CDR3 DNA reads as TGTGCCAGCAGCGTACCAGGGTTACAAGAGACCCAGTACTTC.

This chain uses TRBV5-1 with TRBJ2-3, with D tentatively TRBD2 (6 bases). Germline V gives CDR1 SGHRS, CDR2 YFSETQ. The germline V and J ends were trimmed by 4 bases and 1 base, with 13 bases remaining between them. The CDR3 is 15 residues long. DNA of the CDR3: TGCGCCAGCAGCCTGCTGGTAGCGGGCACAGATACGCAGTATTTT. It codes for CASSLLVAGTDTQYF. Supplemented by reference TRBV5-1 and TRBJ2-3, the full variable domain reads KAGVTQTPRYLIKTRGQQVTLSCSPISGHRSVSWYQQTPGQGLQFLFEYFSETQRNKGNFPGRFSGRQFSNSRSEMNVSTLELGDSALYLCASSLLVAGTDTQYFGPGTRLTVL.

The chain joins TRBV27 to TRBJ2-7, with D perhaps matching TRBD1 or TRBD2 (5 bases each). This CDR3 is 13 amino acids long. With 3 bases removed from V and 4 bases from J, the gap between germline ends came to 10 bases. Germline CDR1 reads MNHEY; CDR2 reads SMNVEV (reference sequence). CDR3 DNA: TGTGCCAGCAGTTTCCTCGGGGCGTACGAGCAGTACTTC. Its translation is CASSFLGAYEQYF.